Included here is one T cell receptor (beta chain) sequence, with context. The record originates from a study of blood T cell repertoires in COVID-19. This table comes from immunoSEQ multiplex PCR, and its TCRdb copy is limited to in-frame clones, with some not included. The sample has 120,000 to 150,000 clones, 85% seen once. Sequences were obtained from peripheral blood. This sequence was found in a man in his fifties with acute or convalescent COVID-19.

CDR3 sequence (DNA): TGTGCCAGCAGTGAGATAACGAGAACCTACGAGCAGTACTTC. Its protein product is CASSEITRTYEQYF. This chain links TRBV28 with TRBJ2-7; D not resolved. Trimming removed 5 bases at V and 2 bases at J, with 13 bases between. Germline assignment: CDR1 MDHEN and CDR2 SYDVKM. This CDR3 has 14 residues. Combining the CDR3 with reference TRBV28 and TRBJ2-7 gives the whole variable domain DVKVTQSSRYLVKRTGEKVFLECVQDMDHENMFWYRQDPGLGLRLIYFSYDVKMKEKGDIPEGYSVSREKKERFSLILESASTNQTSMYLCASSEITRTYEQYFGPGTRLTVT.